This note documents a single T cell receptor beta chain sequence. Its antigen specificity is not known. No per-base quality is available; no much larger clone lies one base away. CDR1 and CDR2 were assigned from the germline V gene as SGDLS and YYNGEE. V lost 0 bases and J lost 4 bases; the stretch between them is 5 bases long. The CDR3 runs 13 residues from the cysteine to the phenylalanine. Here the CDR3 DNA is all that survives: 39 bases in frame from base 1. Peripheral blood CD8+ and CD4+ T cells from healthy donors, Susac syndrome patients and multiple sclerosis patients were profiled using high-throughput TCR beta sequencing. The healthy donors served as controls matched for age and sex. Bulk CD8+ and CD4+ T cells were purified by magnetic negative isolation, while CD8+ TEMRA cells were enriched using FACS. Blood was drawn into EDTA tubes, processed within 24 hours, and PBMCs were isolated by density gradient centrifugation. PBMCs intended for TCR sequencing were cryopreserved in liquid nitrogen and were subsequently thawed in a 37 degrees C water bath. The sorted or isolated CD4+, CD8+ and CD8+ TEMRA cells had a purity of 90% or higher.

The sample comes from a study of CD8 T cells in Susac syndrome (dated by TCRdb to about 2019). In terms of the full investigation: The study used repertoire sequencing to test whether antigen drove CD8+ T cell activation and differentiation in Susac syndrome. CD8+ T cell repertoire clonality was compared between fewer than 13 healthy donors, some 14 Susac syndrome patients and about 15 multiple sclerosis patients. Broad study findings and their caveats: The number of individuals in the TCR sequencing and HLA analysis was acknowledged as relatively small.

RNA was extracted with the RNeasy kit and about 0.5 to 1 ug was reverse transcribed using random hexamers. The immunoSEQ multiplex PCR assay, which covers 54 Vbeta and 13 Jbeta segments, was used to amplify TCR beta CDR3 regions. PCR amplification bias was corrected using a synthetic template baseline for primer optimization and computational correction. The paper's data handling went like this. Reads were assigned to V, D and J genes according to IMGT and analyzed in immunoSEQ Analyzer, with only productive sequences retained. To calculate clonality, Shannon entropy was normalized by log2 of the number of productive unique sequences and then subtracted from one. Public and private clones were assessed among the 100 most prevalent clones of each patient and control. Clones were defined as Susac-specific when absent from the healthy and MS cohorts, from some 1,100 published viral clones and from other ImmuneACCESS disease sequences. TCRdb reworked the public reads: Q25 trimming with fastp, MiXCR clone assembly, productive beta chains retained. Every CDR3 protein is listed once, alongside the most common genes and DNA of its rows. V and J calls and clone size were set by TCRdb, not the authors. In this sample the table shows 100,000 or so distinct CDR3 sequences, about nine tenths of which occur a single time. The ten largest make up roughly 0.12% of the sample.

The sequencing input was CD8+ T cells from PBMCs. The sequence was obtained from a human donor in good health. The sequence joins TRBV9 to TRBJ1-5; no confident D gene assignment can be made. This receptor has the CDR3 CASSVVPNQPQHF. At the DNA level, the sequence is TGTGCCAGCAGCGTAGTCCCTAATCAGCCCCAGCATTTT.